Listed here are 27 T cell receptor beta chains from one sample, sequenced in a study of read filtering for tumor transcriptome and immune sequencing. Molecular barcoded adaptors covering alpha/delta and beta/gamma chains were used on approximately 400 ng RNA. One entry per CDR3 protein, called by TCRdb with MiXCR from the reads. The sample has 46,000 or so distinct CDR3 sequences, approximately 18% seen once. The sample taken for sequencing was a population of CD138-negative cells sorted from bone marrow. The receptors derive from a donor aged 40 or older with multiple myeloma.

Turning to this clonotype: Given the absence of the conserved phenylalanine or tryptophan at the CDR3 end, a read error is likely. V and J are TRBV7-9 and TRBJ2-7; D is perhaps TRBD1 or TRBD2 (5 bases each). The V gene's germline CDR1 is SEHNR and CDR2 FQNEAQ (reference sequence). V lost 3 bases to trimming and J lost 6 bases, with 9 bases between them. The CDR3 covers 12 residues. CDR3 in DNA: TGTGCCAGCAGCTTCCCCGGGACCGAGCAGTACTCC. Translation: CASSFPGTEQYS.

To note about this clonotype: A much larger clonotype is one base distant, so this may be a read error. V is TRBV7-3 and J is TRBJ2-3; D is undetermined. The V and J ends lost 5 bases and 6 bases respectively, with 21 bases between them. Germline lookup yields CDR1 SGHTA and CDR2 FQGTGA. The CDR3 is made up of 16 amino acids. The CDR3 spells CASSPQYSRRTDTQYF. The CDR3 DNA sequence: TGTGCCAGCAGCCCGCAGTATAGCAGGAGAACGGATACGCAGTATTTT.

With respect to this clonotype: The junction differs from germline at one of its ends, possibly a read error. The chain has TRBV24-1 and TRBJ2-1, with D unresolved. Germline lookup yields CDR1 KGHDR and CDR2 SFDVKD. This CDR3 contains 15 residues. As DNA, the CDR3 is TGTGCCACCGGTGACCCCCGGAAGTATGGAAATGAGCAGTTCTTC. Residues: CATGDPRKYGNEQFF.

V gene TRBV20-1 combines with J gene TRBJ1-1, with D maybe TRBD1 (6 bases). V was pared by 6 bases and J by 8 bases, with 19 bases between. The CDR3 is 13 residues long. CDR1 and CDR2 from the germline V gene are DFQATT and SNEGSKA (reference sequence). For the CDR3, the DNA is TGCAGTGCCCAATCTGGGGGCGGGAGAGAAGCTTTCTTT. Translated, it gives CSAQSGGGREAFF.

There are many counts of this clonotype. The V and J genes are TRBV6-1 and TRBJ2-7, with D perhaps TRBD2 (5 bases). This CDR3 has 12 amino acids. V was cut by 4 bases and J by 7 bases, with 11 bases left in between. Germline CDR1 and CDR2: MNHNS and SASEGT. The CDR3 loop is CASSGTGFEQYF. The DNA of the CDR3 is TGTGCCAGCAGTGGGACGGGGTTTGAGCAGTACTTC.

Regarding this clonotype: A much larger clone is a single base away; this may be a read error. The chain's CDR3 is CATIPGQGDEQYF. The DNA for the CDR3 is TGTGCCACCATCCCGGGACAGGGTGACGAGCAGTACTTC. The V gene is TRBV27, the J gene TRBJ2-7; 9 bases match TRBD1. From germline, CDR1 is MNHEY and CDR2 SMNVEV (reference sequence). CDR3 length: 13 amino acids. After removal of 10 bases from V and 5 bases from J, the junction contained 9 bases not matched to a gene.

This clonotype was counted at least ten times. The chain combines TRBV29-1 with TRBJ1-6; 7 bases match TRBD1. V lost 4 bases to trimming and J lost 8 bases; unmatched junction nucleotides: 5. The CDR3 length is 13 residues. CDR1 is SQVTM, CDR2 ANQGSEA, per germline. The CDR3 is CSVAQGEDSPLHF. The CDR3 DNA follows: TGCAGCGTTGCCCAGGGGGAAGATTCACCCCTCCACTTT.

Note on this clonotype: A read error may explain this, as a much larger clone is one base away. The missing conserved phenylalanine or tryptophan at the end of this CDR3 makes a read error likely. The chain has TRBV29-1 and TRBJ2-4, with 8 bases aligning to TRBD2. The CDR3 is 14 amino acids. From germline, CDR1 is SQVTM and CDR2 ANQGSEA. V lost 6 bases, J lost 5 bases, and 9 bases stayed unmatched. The CDR3: CSVAGEAGENIQYL. The CDR3 nucleotides read TGCAGCGTCGCGGGAGAAGCGGGGGAAAACATTCAGTACCTC.

This clonotype was seen at least ten times. The chain has TRBV20-1 and TRBJ2-1; no clear D. V was trimmed by 2 bases and J by 8 bases, leaving 10 bases between them. The CDR3 spans 12 residues. CDR1 is DFQATT and CDR2 is SNEGSKA in the germline V gene (reference sequence). This chain's CDR3 is CSARSDADEQFF. CDR3 in DNA: TGCAGTGCTAGATCGGACGCGGATGAGCAGTTCTTC.

On this clonotype: It differs at one base from a far larger clone, so likely a read error. J is TRBJ1-4 and V is TRBV20-1; 7 bases align to TRBD1. The better agreement between TRBJ2-3 and the DNA end casts doubt on the J call. Germline V gene lookup returns CDR1 DFQATT and CDR2 SNEGSKA (reference sequence). This CDR3 has 15 residues. For the CDR3, the DNA is TGCAGTGCTAGAGTGACAGGGCGAAGCACAGGTACGCAGTATTTT. Translating gives CSARVTGRSTGTQYF.

This clonotype was picked up many times. This rearrangement joins TRBV5-1 to TRBJ2-1; no reliable D call. There are 13 residues in the CDR3. Looked up from germline, CDR1 is SGHRS and CDR2 is YFSETQ. The ends were cut back, 0 bases at V and 7 bases at J, with 8 bases in the middle. Here the CDR3 reads CASSLDSLNEQFF. In nucleotides, the CDR3 is TGCGCCAGCAGCTTGGATTCCCTAAATGAGCAGTTCTTC. Looking up the rest from reference TRBV5-1 and TRBJ2-1 gives the full variable domain: KAGVTQTPRYLIKTRGQQVTLSCSPISGHRSVSWYQQTPGQGLQFLFEYFSETQRNKGNFPGRFSGRQFSNSRSEMNVSTLELGDSALYLCASSLDSLNEQFFGPGTRLTVL.

This clonotype was observed many times. The rearrangement joins TRBV29-1 to TRBJ1-1; D gene uncertain. Germline V gene data show CDR1 as SQVTM and CDR2 as ANQGSEA. There are 11 residues in the CDR3. V lost 4 bases to trimming and J lost 11 bases, with 14 bases between them. The CDR3 DNA is TGCAGCGTTGGGGAGCTAACCGGTGCTTTCTTT. Protein product: CSVGELTGAFF.

This clonotype has ten or more counts. This sequence joins TRBV20-1 and TRBJ1-5; D uncertain. CDR1 and CDR2 from the germline V gene are DFQATT and SNEGSKA (reference sequence). V gave up 3 bases and J gave up 4 bases, with 10 bases separating them. This CDR3 is built from 13 residues. CDR3 nucleotide sequence: TGCAGTGCTAGGGGCCAGACTAATCAGCCCCAGCATTTT. Translating gives CSARGQTNQPQHF.

This clonotype was counted only a few times. A much larger clone lies one base from this, so it may be a read error. The chain carries TRBV20-1 and TRBJ2-1, with 8 positions matching TRBD2. V shed 6 bases and J 9 bases; nucleotides not matched to a gene: 13. The CDR3 is made up of 14 amino acids. Germline V CDR1 and CDR2: DFQATT, SNEGSKA (reference sequence). CDR3 sequence reads: CSATDHRGRLEQFF. CDR3 in DNA: TGCAGTGCCACGGACCATCGCGGGAGGCTTGAGCAGTTCTTC.

This clonotype was seen many times. DNA for the CDR3: TGTGCCAGTAGTATAGTGGGGGACCAGCCCCAGCATTTT. It is translated as CASSIVGDQPQHF. The chain combines TRBV19 with TRBJ1-5, with TRBD1 as a possible D gene (5 bases). In germline, CDR1 is LNHDA, CDR2 SQIVND (reference sequence). There are 13 residues in the CDR3. The ends were cut back, 1 base at V and 7 bases at J, with 8 bases in the middle.

This clonotype was seen ten or more times. The chain combines TRBV28 with TRBJ2-3; no definite D call. Germline V lookup: CDR1 MDHEN, CDR2 SYDVKM. Trimming cost V 6 bases and J 2 bases, with 15 bases left between them. The CDR3 has 15 residues. The CDR3 region is CASSPPSHHTDTQYF. The CDR3 DNA reads TGTGCCAGCAGCCCCCCGTCTCACCACACAGATACGCAGTATTTT.

This clonotype has ten or more counts. The rearrangement joins TRBV6-2 or TRBV6-3 to TRBJ2-5; D is unresolved. Deletions cut 7 bases from V and 5 bases from J, with 14 bases between. This CDR3 spans 13 amino acids. From germline, CDR1 is MNHEY and CDR2 SVGEGT. The CDR3 spells CASNRRGIETQYF. As DNA, the CDR3 is TGTGCCAGCAACCGACGAGGAATCGAGACCCAGTACTTC.

This clonotype was counted many times. The chain carries TRBV4-3 and TRBJ2-1; D uncertain. Germline lookup yields CDR1 LGHNA and CDR2 YSLEER. The germline V and J ends were trimmed by 0 bases and 5 bases, with 5 bases remaining between them. There are 13 residues in the CDR3. CDR3 sequence (DNA): TGCGCCAGCAGCCAAGATTTAAACAATGAGCAGTTCTTC. Translated, it gives CASSQDLNNEQFF.

In the case of this clonotype: It may be a read error: a sequence one base away is much more abundant. J is TRBJ2-5 and V is TRBV25-1, with D possibly matching TRBD1 (5 bases). The CDR3 has 12 residues. CDR1 and CDR2 (germline): MGHDK, SYGVNS. The CDR3 sequence is CAGRRGHETQYF. The CDR3, as DNA: TGTGCCGGCAGAAGGGGTCACGAGACCCAGTACTTC.

This clonotype was detected a few times. The CDR3: CSVSTTEKLFF. For the CDR3, the DNA is TGCAGCGTTAGCACTACCGAAAAACTGTTTTTT. This rearrangement joins TRBV29-1 to TRBJ1-4; D remains unclear. The CDR3 covers 11 residues. Trimming removed 5 bases from V and 8 bases from J, with 9 bases in between. Germline values: CDR1 SQVTM, CDR2 ANQGSEA.

As concerns this clonotype: This may arise from a read error, as a much more abundant clone is one base away. The V gene is TRBV5-1, the J gene TRBJ2-5, with a weak D call TRBD2 (5 bases). Germline CDR1 SGHRS, CDR2 YFSETQ. The CDR3 contains 16 residues. The DNA for the CDR3 is TGCGCCAGCAGCTTGGCCTCGAGGGTCTCCGGGGAGACCCGGTACTTC. It codes for CASSLASRVSGETRYF.

This clonotype showed up many times. This chain connects TRBV5-1 to TRBJ2-1, with TRBD1 matching over 12 bases. Germline values: CDR1 SGHRS, CDR2 YFSETQ. CDR3 length: 14 residues. The junction had 6 bases not matched to a gene; V was cut back by 5 bases and J by 9 bases. In nucleotides, the CDR3 is TGCGCCAGCAGTAGGGACAGGGGGCGAAGTGAGCAGTTCTTC. It yields the protein CASSRDRGRSEQFF.

V is TRBV19 and J is TRBJ2-7; TRBD1 matches 9 bases. V was pared by 5 bases and J by 2 bases, with 4 bases of the junction left unmatched. The CDR3 loop spans 14 amino acids. CDR1 LNHDA and CDR2 SQIVND come from the germline V gene (reference sequence). CDR3 sequence reads: CASSRGTGPYEQYF. CDR3 bases: TGTGCCAGTAGTCGCGGGACAGGGCCCTACGAGCAGTACTTC.

This clonotype has ten or more counts. V usage is TRBV21-1 and J usage is TRBJ2-2; the D call TRBD2 from the table was never checked on the DNA. TRBV21-1 is flagged as a pseudogene. The length of the CDR3 is 14 residues. This CDR3 reads CASSKREFTGELFF. The CDR3 bases are TGTGCCAGCAGCAAACGGGAGTTCACCGGGGAGCTGTTTTTT.

The genes are TRBV15 and TRBJ2-1; D is possibly TRBD1 (6 bases). This CDR3 spans 17 amino acids. The V end was cut by 0 bases, the J end by 6 bases, with 18 bases between. Germline CDR1 reads LNHNV; CDR2 reads YYDKDF (reference sequence). CDR3 bases: TGTGCCACCAGCAGAGATCTGCCTAGGACAGCCCGCAATGAGCAGTTCTTC. This sequence encodes CATSRDLPRTARNEQFF.

The table lists this clonotype with many counts. The chain couples TRBV7-3 to TRBJ2-2; TRBD1 agrees at 10 bases. Germline V CDR1 and CDR2: SGHTA, FQGTGA. The trim removed 5 bases at V and 4 bases at J, leaving 7 bases unmatched. The CDR3 is 16 residues long. Written as DNA, the CDR3 is TGTGCCAGCAGCCCCAGGACAGGGGGGCGCACCGGGGAGCTGTTTTTT. It specifies CASSPRTGGRTGELFF.

A remark on this clonotype: This sequence may be a read error, since a much larger clone differs from it by one base. V and J are TRBV14 and TRBJ2-7; D possibly corresponds to TRBD1 (6 bases). Germline-derived CDR1 and CDR2 are SGHDN and FVKESK. This CDR3 has 16 residues. The CDR3 DNA follows: TGTACCAGCAGCCAAGGGTCAGGGGTCCCTTCCTACGAGCAGTACTTC. It specifies CTSSQGSGVPSYEQYF.